This T cell receptor beta chain was captured by sequencing in a study of T cell repertoires in aging, cancer and after chemotherapy. Overall study: Pre- and post-chemotherapy samples were paired from glioblastoma patients treated with temozolomide-based therapy.

The length of the CDR3 is 14 residues. The V end lost 1 base, the J end lost 2 bases, and 8 bases lay between the germline ends. Per the germline V gene, CDR1 is MDHEN and CDR2 is SYDVKM. Multiplex touch-down PCR with TRB-A/B primers amplified rearranged V-D-J TRB sequences. TCRdb analysed the multiplex PCR reads with MiXCR anew, one entry per CDR3 protein. Altogether around 5,600 distinct CDR3 sequences are present, roughly a quarter being singletons, with the ten largest covering 31%. TCR beta rearrangements were amplified from peripheral blood genomic DNA. The sample taken for sequencing was blood. This chain joins TRBV28 and TRBJ1-2; D perhaps matches TRBD1 (5 bases). The sequence derives from a human donor with a solid tumor. CDR3 sequence: CASSLFPGNYGYTF. CDR3 sequence (DNA): TGTGCCAGCAGTTTATTTCCAGGGAACTATGGCTACACCTTC.